Shown below are 24 T cell receptor beta chains from a single sample sequenced in a study of blood T cell repertoires in COVID-19. Generated by immunoSEQ multiplex PCR, the TCRdb table keeps only in-frame clones and is missing some. The sample includes 300,000 or so clones, about nine tenths of them seen just once. Source material: peripheral blood. These receptors were collected from a woman aged 40 to 50 with acute or convalescent COVID-19.

This rearrangement joins TRBV6-5 to TRBJ1-1, with D possibly being TRBD1 (6 bases). Germline CDR1 MNHEY, CDR2 SVGAGI. V dropped 7 bases and J dropped 0 bases, with 12 bases sitting between them. There are 14 residues in the CDR3. CDR3 loop: CASTRGHMNTEAFF. The CDR3 coding sequence is TGTGCCAGCACAAGGGGACACATGAACACTGAAGCTTTCTTT.

V is TRBV5-1 and J is TRBJ2-3; 12 nucleotides agree with TRBD2. Trimming removed 4 bases from V and 6 bases from J; junction bases left unmatched: 12. CDR1 and CDR2 (germline): SGHRS, YFSETQ. The CDR3 runs 17 residues. As DNA, the CDR3 is TGCGCCAGCAGCCGGACGGCTAGCGGGGGGGCAACGGATACGCAGTATTTT. It translates to CASSRTASGGATDTQYF.

The rearrangement uses TRBV27 and TRBJ2-1, with TRBD1 matching 7 bases. There are 15 residues in the CDR3. Germline CDR1 and CDR2: MNHEY and SMNVEV (reference sequence). J gave up 7 bases and V 11 bases, and 17 bases lay outside the gene matches. CDR3 protein: CAVLLTGAHGNEQFF. The CDR3 DNA follows: TGTGCCGTACTTTTAACAGGGGCACATGGGAATGAGCAGTTCTTC.

The chain uses TRBV7-6 and TRBJ1-1, with TRBD1 as a possible D gene (5 bases). V was shortened by 4 bases and J by 3 bases, with 15 bases between the two germline ends. Germline V gene sequence: CDR1 SGHVS, CDR2 FNYEAQ. The CDR3 is made up of 15 amino acids. The CDR3 region has the DNA TGTGCCAGCAGCTCCCACTCGGAAGGGGACACTGAAGCTTTCTTT. This codes for CASSSHSEGDTEAFF.

This rearrangement joins TRBV5-1 to TRBJ1-2; TRBD1 matches at 8 bases. CDR3 length: 15 residues. With 0 bases clipped from V and 2 bases from J, the junction kept 3 bases outside the gene matches. Germline V gene data show CDR1 as SGHRS and CDR2 as YFSETQ. CDR3 nucleotide sequence: TGCGCCAGCAGCTTGGATCCAGGGGGCAACTATGGCTACACCTTC. Its protein is CASSLDPGGNYGYTF. Together with reference TRBV5-1 and TRBJ1-2, the CDR3 gives the full variable domain: KAGVTQTPRYLIKTRGQQVTLSCSPISGHRSVSWYQQTPGQGLQFLFEYFSETQRNKGNFPGRFSGRQFSNSRSEMNVSTLELGDSALYLCASSLDPGGNYGYTFGSGTRLTVV.

The rearrangement joins TRBV13 to TRBJ1-1, with TRBD1 identical over 7 bases. CDR3 size: 17 residues. Germline trimming cut 1 base from V and 1 base from J; bases unmatched to any gene: 9. Germline V gene sequence: CDR1 PRHDT, CDR2 FYEKMQ (reference sequence). Here the CDR3 DNA reads TGTGCCAGCAGCTTAGCGGGGGACAGCATTGAGAACACTGAAGCTTTCTTT. This gives the protein CASSLAGDSIENTEAFF.

This clone was seen once. V usage is TRBV12-3 or TRBV12-4 and J usage is TRBJ1-1, with 7 bases matching TRBD1. V lost 6 bases and J lost 0; bases outside the gene matches: 1. The CDR3 runs to 13 residues. In nucleotides, the CDR3 is TGTGCCAGCAGGGGACAGATGAACACTGAAGCTTTCTTT. Its protein product is CASRGQMNTEAFF.

Only one count was recorded for this clone. This sequence joins TRBV5-8 and TRBJ1-5; TRBD1 might be the D (5 bases). This CDR3 is built from 12 residues. The germline gives CDR1 SGHTS, CDR2 YDEGEE. V was shortened by 7 bases and J by 4 bases, with 9 bases between the two germline ends. CDR3 DNA sequence: TGTGCCAGCGGGACTGTTAATCAGCCCCAGCATTTT. It yields the protein CASGTVNQPQHF.

This clone has a single count. The chain carries TRBV10-3 and TRBJ1-2, with 8 bases matching TRBD1. Per the germline V gene, CDR1 is ENHRY and CDR2 is SYGVKD. The V gene end was trimmed by 11 bases and the J gene end by 3 bases; junction bases not matched to a gene: 14. This CDR3 contains 15 residues. The CDR3 sequence is CAAQTTGGIYYGYTF. The CDR3 coding sequence is TGTGCCGCCCAAACCACAGGGGGTATTTACTATGGCTACACCTTC.

This clone was picked up one time. This chain links TRBV19 with TRBJ1-4; D not resolved. V lost 2 bases and J 8 bases, leaving 15 bases between the germline ends. CDR1 and CDR2 (germline): LNHDA, SQIVND (reference sequence). The CDR3 runs to 15 residues. The CDR3: CASSISRSAGEKLFF. CDR3 in DNA: TGTGCCAGTAGTATATCAAGGTCCGCGGGAGAAAAACTGTTTTTT.

In the case of this clone: One end of the junction varies from germline; a read error may be responsible. This sequence joins TRBV2 and TRBJ1-2; TRBD1 agrees at 7 bases. Germline CDR1 is SNHLY and CDR2 is FYNNEI. This CDR3 has 13 amino acids. The CDR3 sequence: CASRDRSNYGYTF. The DNA of the CDR3 is TGTGCCAGCAGGGACAGGTCTAATTATGGCTACACCTTC. Together with reference TRBV2 and TRBJ1-2, the CDR3 gives the full variable domain: EPEVTQTPSHQVTQMGQEVILRCVPISNHLYFYWYRQILGQKVEFLVSFYNNEISEKSEIFDDQFSVERPDGSNFTLKIRSTKLEDSAMYFCASRDRSNYGYTFGSGTRLTVV.

The chain uses TRBV5-1 and TRBJ1-1; D is possibly TRBD1 (5 bases). Per the germline V gene, CDR1 is SGHRS and CDR2 is YFSETQ. The CDR3 spans 15 residues. The V end lost 0 bases, the J end lost 4 bases, and 13 bases lay between the germline ends. The CDR3 loop reads CASSLGPGRSTEAFF. The CDR3 DNA follows: TGCGCCAGCAGCTTGGGCCCAGGGCGGAGCACTGAAGCTTTCTTT.

The J gene is TRBJ2-3, the V gene TRBV5-1, with a tentative D call TRBD2 (5 bases). The CDR3 totals 15 residues. V was pared by 0 bases and J by 2 bases, with 10 bases between. Germline values: CDR1 SGHRS, CDR2 YFSETQ. This chain's CDR3 is CASSLEAGLTDTQYF. Written as DNA, the CDR3 is TGCGCCAGCAGCTTGGAAGCAGGACTCACAGATACGCAGTATTTT.

This sequence joins TRBV2 and TRBJ2-3, with 12 bases matching TRBD2. The CDR3 runs 18 residues. V shed 8 bases, J shed 0 bases, and the junction held 12 bases outside the gene matches. Germline V gives CDR1 SNHLY, CDR2 FYNNEI. CDR3 coding DNA: TGTGCCAGCTCCGCCTCACTAGCGGGGGGCCTTAGCACAGATACGCAGTATTTT. It is translated as CASSASLAGGLSTDTQYF.

This rearrangement joins TRBV18 to TRBJ1-2, with a tentative D call TRBD1 (5 bases). Germline V gives CDR1 KGHSH, CDR2 LQKENI. V was clipped by 8 bases and J by 0 bases, with 13 bases between them. The CDR3 runs to 14 residues. CDR3 in DNA: TGTGCCAGCACCGTGGCGGGGGCTAACTATGGCTACACCTTC. Its translation: CASTVAGANYGYTF.

This clone appeared a single time. The genes are TRBV3-1 (or the pseudogene TRBV3-2) and TRBJ1-2; D call uncertain. This CDR3 has 15 amino acids. Deletions cut 2 bases from V and 1 base from J, with 11 bases between. Germline V gives CDR1 LGHDT, CDR2 YNNKEL (reference sequence). The CDR3 DNA follows: TGTGCCAGCAGCCAAACCGACATCCTTAACTATGGCTACACCTTC. This gives the protein CASSQTDILNYGYTF.

This clone occurred a few times. This rearrangement joins TRBV9 to TRBJ2-3; possibly TRBD2 for D (5 bases). V lost 2 bases and J 3 bases, leaving 13 bases between the germline ends. The CDR3 totals 15 residues. Looked up from germline, CDR1 is SGDLS and CDR2 is YYNGEE. The CDR3, as DNA: TGTGCCAGCAGCGTGGGGAGTTTAGCGACAGATACGCAGTATTTT. The encoded protein is CASSVGSLATDTQYF.

This clone was counted once. The rearrangement links TRBV30 to TRBJ2-7, with 8 bases matching TRBD2. Losses at the gene ends were 2 bases for V and 3 bases for J; bases not matched to a gene: 0. The CDR3 is 12 amino acids. The V gene's germline CDR1 is GTSNPN and CDR2 SVGIG (reference sequence). CDR3 region: CAWSRGGYEQYV. As DNA, the CDR3 is TGTGCCTGGAGTCGGGGGGGCTACGAGCAGTACGTC.

The V and J genes are TRBV30 and TRBJ1-6, with D maybe TRBD1 (5 bases). The CDR3 totals 15 residues. The germline CDR1 and CDR2 sequences are GTSNPN and SVGIG (reference sequence). Trimming shortened V by 3 bases and J by 8 bases, and 17 bases separated the two germline ends. CDR3: CAWRWGGRSDSPLHF. The CDR3, as DNA: TGTGCCTGGAGGTGGGGGGGAAGATCGGATTCACCCCTCCACTTT.

The chain carries TRBV6-5 and TRBJ1-4; a weak D match, TRBD1 (5 bases). V lost 11 bases and J 1 base, leaving 14 bases between the germline ends. The CDR3 has 14 amino acids. The germline V gene has CDR1 MNHEY and CDR2 SVGAGI. This chain's CDR3 is CAATVYGTNEKLFF. The CDR3 DNA sequence: TGTGCCGCGACAGTTTACGGAACTAATGAAAAACTGTTTTTT.

The chain carries TRBV2 and TRBJ2-4; possible D gene TRBD2, 5 bases. The CDR3 has 14 residues. The germline gives CDR1 SNHLY, CDR2 FYNNEI. Trimming took off 8 bases at V and 1 base at J, with 12 bases between the two ends. CDR3 in amino acids: CASRERGAKNIQYF. In nucleotides, the CDR3 is TGTGCCAGCCGCGAACGGGGTGCCAAAAACATTCAGTACTTC.

The chain carries TRBV12-5 and TRBJ1-5; no reliable D call. The CDR3 totals 13 residues. Trimming pared 2 bases from V and 12 bases from J, leaving 14 bases between. In germline, CDR1 is LGHNT, CDR2 FRNRAP. CDR3 bases: TGTGCTAGTGGTTTGCCCGCGGGTATCGTCCAGCATTTT. Its translation: CASGLPAGIVQHF.

Comments on this clone: One end of the junction fails to match germline, which may point to a read error. The rearrangement links TRBV3-1 (or the pseudogene TRBV3-2) to TRBJ1-2, with 7 nucleotides matching TRBD1. This CDR3 region has 13 residues. Per germline, CDR1 LGHDT and CDR2 YNNKEL (reference sequence). The CDR3 loop reads CASRQGGGEGYTF. CDR3 nucleotides: TGTGCCAGCAGACAAGGAGGGGGCGAGGGCTACACCTTC.

The rearrangement links TRBV10-3 to TRBJ1-5; TRBD1 is a possible D gene (5 bases). Germline CDR1 ENHRY, CDR2 SYGVKD. The V and J ends lost 5 bases and 3 bases respectively, with 14 bases between them. The length of the CDR3 is 15 residues. CDR3 in amino acids: CAISSTQGTNQPQHF. DNA of the CDR3: TGTGCCATCAGTTCGACTCAGGGCACCAATCAGCCCCAGCATTTT.